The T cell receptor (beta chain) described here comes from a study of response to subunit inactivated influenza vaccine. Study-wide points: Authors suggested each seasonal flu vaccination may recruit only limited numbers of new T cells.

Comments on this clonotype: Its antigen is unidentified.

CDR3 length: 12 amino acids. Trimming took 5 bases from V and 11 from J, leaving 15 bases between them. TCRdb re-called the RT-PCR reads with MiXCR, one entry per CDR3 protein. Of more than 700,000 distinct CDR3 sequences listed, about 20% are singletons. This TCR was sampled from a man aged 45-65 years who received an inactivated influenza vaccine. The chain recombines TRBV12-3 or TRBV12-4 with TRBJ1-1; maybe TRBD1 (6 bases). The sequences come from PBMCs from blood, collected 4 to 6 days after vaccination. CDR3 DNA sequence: TGTGCCAGCAGTCGACACAGGAGGGGGGCTTTCTTT. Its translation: CASSRHRRGAFF.